Sequencing of this TCR beta chain was carried out in a study of memory CD4+ T cells and cytomegalovirus serostatus. Clones were sequenced by immunoSEQ multiplex PCR, and TCRdb holds only the in-frame ones, with some missing. The table has 40,000 to 45,000 clones, approximately 82% seen once. Germline CDR1 reads SGHNT; CDR2 reads YENEEA. The V and J ends lost 5 bases and 6 bases respectively, with 14 bases between them. CDR3 size: 15 residues. The sort gate was single viable CD3+CD4+CD8-CD45RO+ cells for memory CD4+ T cells. Sequencing was done on a sample of memory CD4+ T cells from blood. This chain links TRBV11-3 with TRBJ1-6; no firm D call. The TCR was taken from an adult in good health and CMV-seronegative. Written as DNA, the CDR3 is TGTGCCAGCAGCACCCGAGTCGTTGGTAATTCACCCCTCCACTTT. Translated: CASSTRVVGNSPLHF.